The sequence of this T cell receptor beta chain was determined in a study of somatic mutations in cytotoxic T cells in rheumatoid arthritis (dated by TCRdb to 2016 to 2017). Some background on the complete study: Patient peripheral blood (approximately 30 ml EDTA) was drawn right after diagnosis and before any treatment started. For approximately 63 rheumatoid arthritis patients and approximately 20 healthy controls, TCRB deep sequencing was carried out. Whether expanded CD8+ T-cell clones in untreated, newly diagnosed rheumatoid arthritis carry somatic mutations was the study question, and clonality was characterized with TCRB deep sequencing. A FACSAria II or Sony SH800 was used to flow-sort some V beta antibody-stained T-cell populations at nearly 100% purity, and TCRB sequencing was also done on sorted V beta1+ cells. The median ages of the patient and control groups were essentially identical. Overall study outcomes, separate from this receptor: The expanded CD8+ clones had unknown antigen targets, and not appearing in virus-specific databases did not rule out that they were virus-specific. Healthy controls showed no age-related increase in CD8+ clonality, whereas patients did (Spearman r of about 0.53). The largest CD8+ clone made up more than 20% of CD8+ cells in about an eighth of the 65 patients, and blood and synovial fluid shared several identical CD8+ TCRB sequences. The slight underrepresentation of TRBV07 in patients was not corrected for multiple comparisons. Rheumatoid arthritis patients and age-matched healthy controls did not significantly differ in CD8+ T-cell clonality.

Only a few counts were recorded for this clone. The clone's antigen remains unknown. No much larger clone exists at a distance of one base, and base qualities are not known. Flow cytometry confirmed the purity of CD4+ and CD8+ cells that had been isolated by positive magnetic bead selection on an AutoMACS. A TCR V beta antibody panel was used in flow cytometry to screen first for clonal expansions, which were then characterized by TCRB deep sequencing of sorted CD8+ fractions. Peripheral blood mononuclear cells were obtained using density gradient separation with Ficoll-Paque PLUS. Nucleospin Tissue or Tissue XS kits were used to extract DNA from CD4-enriched, CD8-enriched or PBMC samples, and a Qubit 2.0 fluorometer was used for quantification. Genomic DNA underwent TCRB CDR3 sequencing using the immunoSEQ assay. On the authors' methods: Published virus-specific TCRB sequences were compared with patient CD8+ clones larger than 1%, and only a few matches were found. Only productive TCRB rearrangements were included in the analyses. Defining a clone by its unique TCRB CDR3 sequence, the study calculated clonality as a productive clonality index derived from Shannon entropy. The template counts of each clone relative to the total templates per sample were used to calculate repertoire overlap between two samples. Flow cytometry-measured V-gene usage correlated with V-gene usage from TCRB sequencing, with a Spearman r of approximately 0.66. The source is immuneACCESS, and TCRdb retained only in-frame sequences with V and J called. Part of the clones is not carried over; for the studies checked, unresolved V genes explain less than half of this, and the remainder is unexplained. That table supplies the V and J calls and clone size; D and trimming were determined from the DNA. The sample records under 20,000 clones, 85% of which are singletons. The ten most abundant clones make up about 7% of the sample.

For this chain, trimming is 6 bases at the V end and 8 bases at the J end, and the number of junction bases without a gene match is 17. Taken from cysteine to phenylalanine, the CDR3 has 17 residues. The sequence is cut down to CDR3 DNA, 51 bases in frame from base 1. Reading the germline V gene gives CDR1 SNHLY and CDR2 FYNNEI. Rearrangement joined TRBV2 to TRBJ2-1; the junction holds 9 bases that match TRBD2. Sample: CD8+ T cells sorted from blood. This receptor was obtained from a middle-aged woman with rheumatoid arthritis. Here the CDR3 is given as CASRAIVAGVYFYEQFF. The DNA sequence is as follows: TGTGCCAGCAGAGCTATAGTAGCGGGGGTTTATTTCTATGAGCAGTTCTTC.